The entry below describes one T cell receptor (beta chain). Its antigen remains unidentified. The record originates from a study of cytomegalovirus exposure and HLA in healthy donors. The PCR employed 60 Vbeta primers together with 13 Jbeta primers. The method was immunoSEQ multiplex PCR; TCRdb's version includes in-frame clones alone and lacks a portion of them. The table lists approximately 110,000 clones, roughly 68% of them singletons. V was trimmed by 7 bases and J by 0 bases, leaving 4 bases between them. The CDR3 covers 11 residues. Germline V lookup: CDR1 SNHLY, CDR2 FYNNEI. Study conclusions and caveats: Some V segments, TRBV6-2 and TRBV6-3 among them, were indistinguishable and were therefore excluded. A later analysis reportedly found that, within productive TCRs, an Asian-associated ancestry cluster had fewer N-insertions than the mean observed across the 666 donors.

Sequencing used PBMCs. The V call is TRBV2, the J call TRBJ2-7; D gene ambiguous. This receptor was identified in a woman between 50 and 59 years old in good health and CMV-seropositive. As DNA, the CDR3 is TGTGCCAGCACCAACTCCTACGAGCAGTACTTC. Residues: CASTNSYEQYF.